Detailed here is one T cell receptor beta chain. The sample is drawn from a study of control samples from healthy donors and cancer patients. Libraries were prepared by immunoSEQ multiplex PCR; TCRdb keeps only in-frame clonotypes and omits some of them. The sample contains more than 110,000 clones, less than 90% of which appear only once. CDR3 length equals 15 residues. The germline V gene encodes CDR1 MGHRA and CDR2 YSYEKL. The ends lost 3 bases at V and 7 bases at J; junction bases unmatched: 6. This clonotype was obtained from a woman aged 30 to 39 in good health. The rearrangement joins TRBV4-1 to TRBJ2-1, with 10 positions matching TRBD2. Sequenced input: blood. The CDR3 protein is CASSHLAGGSNEQFF. DNA for the CDR3: TGCGCCAGCAGCCACTTAGCGGGAGGTTCGAATGAGCAGTTCTTC.